This T cell receptor beta chain was profiled in a study of T cell changes during pregnancy in multiple sclerosis. Clones were sequenced by immunoSEQ multiplex PCR, and TCRdb holds only the in-frame ones, with some missing. Of approximately 88,000 clones listed, 92% were seen once; the top ten hold approximately 2.6%. Germline CDR1 and CDR2: KGHSH and LQKENI. There are 13 residues in the CDR3. The V segment lost 6 bases and the J segment 5 bases; nucleotides outside the gene matches: 4. This chain joins TRBV18 and TRBJ1-1; 9 bases match TRBD1. This TCR derives from a female donor with multiple sclerosis, enrolled in a pregnancy study. The input for sequencing was peripheral blood, taken in the first trimester of pregnancy. This CDR3 is CASSKDRGTEAFF. The CDR3, as DNA: TGTGCCAGCTCGAAAGACAGGGGGACTGAAGCTTTCTTT.